Presented here are 12 T cell receptor beta chains from one specimen sequenced in a study of T-cell memory formation after mild COVID-19. Each CDR3 protein gets one entry after TCRdb re-called the 5' RACE reads with MiXCR. The profile shows roughly 170,000 distinct CDR3 sequences, approximately 17% of them singletons. The sequenced sample consisted of PBMCs or a T cell subset sorted from them (not recorded which). The receptors stem from a man aged 18 to 30 who had mild COVID-19 (a few samples of this study predate the infection). Cell type and time point are not known.

The V gene is TRBV7-2, the J gene TRBJ2-5, with TRBD1 matching over 10 bases. This CDR3 is built from 15 residues. Unmatched junction bases numbered 5, after V lost 5 bases and J lost 2 bases. Germline V lookup: CDR1 SGHTA, CDR2 FQGNSA. The CDR3 DNA reads as TGTGCCAGCAGCGCGGGACAGGGGACTCAAGAGACCCAGTACTTC. As protein: CASSAGQGTQETQYF.

This clonotype was seen more than once but under ten times. This rearrangement joins TRBV20-1 to TRBJ1-6; D is undetermined. The V end was cut by 0 bases, the J end by 7 bases, with 16 bases between. From germline, CDR1 is DFQATT and CDR2 SNEGSKA (reference sequence). CDR3 size: 16 residues. CDR3 sequence: CSARDEGRVQNSPLHF. Here the CDR3 DNA reads TGCAGTGCTAGAGATGAGGGAAGGGTCCAGAATTCACCCCTCCACTTT.

This clonotype was seen repeatedly, ten times or more. The chain uses TRBV28 and TRBJ2-1; weak D call: TRBD2 (6 bases). V lost 1 base to trimming and J lost 5 bases, with 18 bases between them. The length of the CDR3 is 17 residues. Looked up from germline, CDR1 is MDHEN and CDR2 is SYDVKM. The CDR3 spells CASSLYPRGEVDNEQFF. The CDR3 DNA reads as TGTGCCAGCAGTTTATACCCACGCGGGGAAGTAGACAATGAGCAGTTCTTC.

The chain combines TRBV4-3 with TRBJ1-4; D call uncertain. The CDR3 consists of 14 residues. The V and J ends lost 6 bases and 7 bases respectively, with 15 bases between them. Germline CDR1 reads LGHNA; CDR2 reads YSLEER. The CDR3 region is CASRAQVTSEKLFF. The CDR3 DNA reads TGCGCCAGCAGGGCTCAGGTTACAAGTGAAAAACTGTTTTTT.

This chain uses TRBV7-9 with TRBJ1-5; D gene unclear. The CDR3 is 14 residues long. Germline V gives CDR1 SEHNR, CDR2 FQNEAQ (reference sequence). Trimming took off 5 bases at V and 6 bases at J, with 14 bases between the two ends. The CDR3 loop is CASSLSAGFQPQHF. The CDR3 coding sequence is TGTGCCAGCAGCCTATCCGCCGGGTTTCAGCCCCAGCATTTT.

A few counts support this clonotype. V usage is TRBV6-2 or TRBV6-3 and J usage is TRBJ2-3, with TRBD1 matching over 7 bases. J lost 7 bases, V lost 6 bases, and 13 bases had no gene match. From germline, CDR1 is MNHEY and CDR2 SVGEGT. This CDR3 region has 15 residues. CDR3 nucleotides: TGTGCCAGCAGACACCCCGGGACAGTCCCGAATACGCAGTATTTT. This sequence encodes CASRHPGTVPNTQYF.

V and J are TRBV4-2 and TRBJ2-3; 8 bases are a match to TRBD1. Germline V gene sequence: CDR1 LGHNA, CDR2 YNFKEQ. With V trimmed by 0 bases and J by 5 bases, 4 bases remained unmatched. The CDR3 consists of 15 residues. The CDR3 protein is CASSQDRTGQDTQYF. In DNA, the CDR3 is TGTGCCAGCAGCCAAGACAGGACAGGGCAAGATACGCAGTATTTT.

This clonotype was observed at least ten times. The CDR3 reads CASSQDWQGLQETQYF. The CDR3 DNA reads TGTGCCAGCAGCCAAGATTGGCAGGGCCTCCAAGAGACCCAGTACTTC. V usage is TRBV3-1 and J usage is TRBJ2-5, with D possibly TRBD1 on 5 matching bases. Germline V CDR1 and CDR2: LGHDT, YNNKEL (reference sequence). The CDR3 covers 16 residues. Trimming took 0 bases from V and 1 from J, leaving 12 bases between them.

The chain combines TRBV24-1 with TRBJ2-3, with 8 bases matching TRBD2. Losses at the gene ends were 5 bases for V and 3 bases for J; bases not matched to a gene: 9. The CDR3 extends over 16 amino acids. CDR1 is KGHDR, CDR2 SFDVKD, per germline. CDR3 loop: CATSAQGTSGTDTQYF. The CDR3 nucleotides are TGTGCCACCAGTGCCCAGGGTACTAGCGGAACAGATACGCAGTATTTT.

This rearrangement joins TRBV6-5 to TRBJ1-4; D might be TRBD1 (5 bases). CDR1 MNHEY and CDR2 SVGAGI come from the germline V gene. V was trimmed by 8 bases and J by 4 bases, leaving 17 bases between them. The CDR3 has 15 amino acids. This CDR3 reads CASSRLLGGNEKLFF. The DNA for the CDR3 is TGTGCCAGCTCCCGTCTATTGGGGGGTAATGAAAAACTGTTTTTT.

The chain has TRBV9 and TRBJ2-1, with D hard to call. CDR1 SGDLS and CDR2 YYNGEE come from the germline V gene. The CDR3 runs 14 residues. Trimming cost V 0 bases and J 2 bases, with 6 bases left between them. CDR3 amino acids: CASSVGLAYNEQFF. The CDR3, as DNA: TGTGCCAGCAGCGTAGGACTTGCCTACAATGAGCAGTTCTTC.

This clonotype was detected a few times. The chain has TRBV20-1 and TRBJ2-5; a weak D match, TRBD1 (6 bases). The CDR3 spans 12 residues. The germline V gene has CDR1 DFQATT and CDR2 SNEGSKA (reference sequence). V gave up 6 bases and J gave up 0 bases, with 8 bases separating them. In nucleotides, the CDR3 is TGCAGTGCAGGACAGTACCAAGAGACCCAGTACTTC. This codes for CSAGQYQETQYF.